Shown below are 6 T cell receptor beta chains from a single sample sequenced in a study of PD-L1 blockade in urothelial cancer. Clones were sequenced by immunoSEQ multiplex PCR, and TCRdb holds only the in-frame ones, with some missing. The sample includes 35,000 to 40,000 clones, 75% to 95% of them seen just once. The source was PBMCs, collected around atezolizumab (anti-PD-L1) treatment. The receptors come from an older man with urothelial cancer.

V is TRBV5-1 and J is TRBJ2-7; D gene uncertain. Germline assignment: CDR1 SGHRS and CDR2 YFSETQ. The CDR3 totals 11 residues. Trimming stripped 4 bases from V and 3 bases from J, with 5 bases between. The CDR3 loop reads CASSNYYEQYF. The CDR3 nucleotides read TGCGCCAGCAGCAACTACTACGAGCAGTACTTC.

This clone was found once. The chain is built from TRBV7-2 and TRBJ1-1; 7 positions match TRBD1. This CDR3 has 13 residues. Germline CDR1 is SGHTA and CDR2 is FQGNSA. The junction had 11 bases not matched to a gene; V was cut back by 3 bases and J by 13 bases. CDR3 DNA sequence: TGTGCCAGCAGCTTCGGGCAGGGGGACCCAGGTTTCTTT. Translating gives CASSFGQGDPGFF.

The gene calls are TRBV27 and TRBJ1-1, with D perhaps TRBD1 (6 bases). V shed 4 bases and J shed 1 base, with 10 bases lying between them. The CDR3 sequence is 14 residues long. The germline V gene encodes CDR1 MNHEY and CDR2 SMNVEV (reference sequence). The CDR3 DNA sequence: TGTGCCAGCAGTTCCAGGGGTGAGAACACTGAAGCTTTCTTT. Translating gives CASSSRGENTEAFF.

This CDR3 is CAWSVRGVRGSYTF. DNA of the CDR3: TGTGCCTGGAGTGTACGGGGCGTGCGGGGTAGCTACACCTTC. V usage is TRBV30 and J usage is TRBJ1-2, with a tentative D call TRBD1 (5 bases). Trimming pared 0 bases from V and 9 bases from J, leaving 17 bases between. The germline V gene encodes CDR1 GTSNPN and CDR2 SVGIG (reference sequence). This CDR3 has 14 amino acids.

This clone was recorded once. The CDR3 sequence: CASSPPSVGPYEQYF. The CDR3 region has the DNA TGTGCCAGCTCACCACCTAGTGTGGGGCCCTACGAGCAGTACTTC. J is TRBJ2-7 and V is TRBV18, with D possibly matching TRBD1 (5 bases). Trimming pared 0 bases from V and 2 bases from J, leaving 11 bases between. The germline gives CDR1 KGHSH, CDR2 LQKENI. This CDR3 comprises 15 residues.

CDR3 protein: CASRPGQGATGELFF. Written as DNA, the CDR3 is TGCGCCAGCAGACCGGGACAGGGGGCCACCGGGGAGCTGTTTTTT. The chain uses TRBV5-1 and TRBJ2-2; TRBD1 aligns across 12 bases. CDR1 is SGHRS and CDR2 is YFSETQ in the germline V gene. V shed 5 bases, J shed 4 bases, and the junction held 3 bases outside the gene matches. The CDR3 runs to 15 residues.